The rows below give T cell receptor beta chains drawn from one sample of a study of T cells in Graves' hyperthyroidism and ophthalmopathy. TCRdb fed the multiplex PCR reads into MiXCR, producing one record per CDR3 protein. Seen here are hundreds of thousands of distinct CDR3 sequences, 15% to 20% observed once, and the top ten hold 15% to 20%. Sequencing was performed on blood. The receptors originated from a young woman with Graves' hyperthyroidism. Each CDR3 is given with its conserved first and last residue. The order of the fields is V gene, clone size, J gene, D gene, CDR3 protein, CDR3 DNA. The D gene is left open where the match is weak. Not every row has a clone size; where given, it reads once, few, many or a size class.

V: TRBV5-1
size: .
J: TRBJ1-5
D: .
CDR3: CASSLGGAGNQPQHF
DNA: TGCGCCAGCAGCTTGGGGGGGGCGGGCAATCAGCCCCAGCATTTT

V: TRBV28
size: many
J: TRBJ2-7
D: TRBD2
CDR3: CASTGGRTSSYEQYF
DNA: TGTGCCAGCACCGGCGGGAGAACATCATCCTACGAGCAGTACTTC

V: TRBV10-1
size: .
J: TRBJ2-5
D: TRBD2
CDR3: CASAPGLQETQYF
DNA: TGCGCCAGTGCCCCGGGACTACAAGAGACCCAGTACTTC

V: TRBV7-9
size: .
J: TRBJ2-1
D: .
CDR3: CASSPGTQEQFF
DNA: TGTGCCAGCAGCCCCGGGACACAAGAGCAGTTCTTC

V: TRBV10-3
size: .
J: TRBJ2-3
D: TRBD2
CDR3: CATARSSGGGTDTQYF
DNA: TGTGCCACCGCGAGGAGTAGCGGGGGGGGCACAGATACGCAGTATTTT

V: TRBV28
size: many
J: TRBJ1-1
D: TRBD1
CDR3: CASSPYRGLAEAFF
DNA: TGTGCCAGCAGCCCCTACAGGGGGCTAGCTGAAGCTTTCTTT

V: TRBV7-9
size: many
J: TRBJ2-7
D: TRBD1
CDR3: CASSSSRSGGIWYEQYF
DNA: TGTGCCAGCAGCTCCTCGAGGTCAGGGGGCATTTGGTACGAGCAGTACTTC

V: TRBV19
size: .
J: TRBJ2-3
D: TRBD2
CDR3: CASSISGTSGISTDTQYF
DNA: TGTGCCAGTAGTATAAGCGGGACTAGCGGGATTAGCACAGATACGCAGTATTTT

V: TRBV5-1
size: many
J: TRBJ1-2
D: .
CDR3: CASSFGVGYGYTF
DNA: TGCGCCAGCAGCTTTGGTGTCGGCTATGGCTACACCTTC

V: TRBV12-3/TRBV12-4
size: many
J: TRBJ2-7
D: TRBD2
CDR3: CASRAGTSGGAINSGSYEQYF
DNA: TGTGCCAGCAGGGCCGGGACTAGCGGGGGGGCAATCAACTCGGGCTCCTACGAGCAGTACTTC

V: TRBV20-1
size: many
J: TRBJ2-1
D: TRBD2
CDR3: CSATLAGRGGGEQFF
DNA: TGCAGTGCTACACTAGCGGGGCGGGGTGGGGGTGAGCAGTTCTTC

V: TRBV20-1
size: few
J: TRBJ2-3
D: .
CDR3: CSARRTRGTDTQYF
DNA: TGCAGTGCTAGAAGGACTCGGGGTACAGATACGCAGTATTTT

V: TRBV7-8
size: .
J: TRBJ2-5
D: .
CDR3: CASSLPSGRGHQETQYF
DNA: TGTGCCAGCAGCTTACCCTCAGGAAGGGGCCACCAAGAGACCCAGTACTTC

V: TRBV19
size: .
J: TRBJ1-1
D: .
CDR3: CASSIEGVGYTEAFF
DNA: TGTGCCAGTAGTATAGAAGGGGTGGGCTACACTGAAGCTTTCTTT

V: TRBV3-1
size: .
J: TRBJ2-5
D: TRBD2
CDR3: CASSPHGGGETQYF
DNA: TGTGCCAGCAGCCCCCACGGGGGGGGAGAGACCCAGTACTTC

V: TRBV3-1
size: .
J: TRBJ1-5
D: .
CDR3: CASSQAGGGQGTQPQHF
DNA: TGTGCCAGCAGCCAAGCGGGAGGCGGGCAGGGAACCCAGCCCCAGCATTTT

V: TRBV10-3
size: .
J: TRBJ2-7
D: .
CDR3: CAISESPGTYERYF
DNA: TGTGCCATCAGTGAGTCCCCCGGAACCTACGAGCGGTACTTC

V: TRBV3-1
size: many
J: TRBJ1-5
D: .
CDR3: CASSQGGDDQPQHF
DNA: TGTGCCAGCAGCCAAGGGGGGGATGATCAGCCCCAGCATTTT

V: TRBV28
size: many
J: TRBJ1-4
D: .
CDR3: CASRSAGAGEKLFF
DNA: TGTGCCAGCAGATCAGCCGGCGCGGGGGAAAAACTGTTTTTT

V: TRBV6-1
size: few
J: TRBJ2-1
D: TRBD2
CDR3: CASMRLAGVDEQFF
DNA: TGTGCCAGCATGCGACTAGCGGGAGTAGATGAGCAGTTCTTC

V: TRBV27
size: .
J: TRBJ1-2
D: .
CDR3: CASSEGIGGYTF
DNA: TGTGCCAGCAGTGAAGGGATCGGCGGCTACACCTTC

V: TRBV5-1
size: .
J: TRBJ2-3
D: TRBD2
CDR3: CASSSTGTTSDTQYF
DNA: TGCGCCAGCAGCTCTACCGGGACTACGTCAGATACGCAGTATTTT

V: TRBV28
size: many
J: TRBJ2-7
D: .
CDR3: CASRATYGGTYEQYF
DNA: TGTGCCAGCAGGGCGACGTACGGGGGTACCTACGAGCAGTACTTC

V: TRBV7-2
size: .
J: TRBJ2-7
D: .
CDR3: CASSRDGPTYYEQYF
DNA: TGTGCCAGCAGCCGAGACGGACCTACCTATTACGAGCAGTACTTC

V: TRBV6-2/TRBV6-3
size: many
J: TRBJ1-5
D: .
CDR3: CASSPGPIHYSNQPQHF
DNA: TGTGCCAGCAGCCCGGGACCGATACACTATAGCAATCAGCCCCAGCATTTT

V: TRBV5-1
size: .
J: TRBJ1-1
D: .
CDR3: CASTERGGSTEAFF
DNA: TGCGCCAGCACCGAAAGAGGGGGGAGCACTGAAGCTTTCTTT

V: TRBV5-1
size: .
J: TRBJ1-1
D: .
CDR3: CASSLFLGPNTEAFF
DNA: TGCGCCAGCAGCTTATTCCTGGGACCGAACACTGAAGCTTTCTTT

V: TRBV19
size: many
J: TRBJ2-5
D: TRBD2
CDR3: CASSTSGGGARETQYF
DNA: TGTGCCAGTAGTACGTCTGGCGGGGGGGCGAGAGAGACCCAGTACTTC